Shown below are 28 T cell receptor beta chains from a single sample sequenced in a study of shared clonotypes between healthy human individuals (dated by TCRdb to 2018 to 2020). The method behind the library was the immunoSEQ multiplex PCR assay. Imported from immuneACCESS, the table was reduced by TCRdb to in-frame sequences with V and J called. These copies leave out some clones; in studies compared against another copy, an unresolved V gene accounts for under half, and the cause of the remainder is not known. This sample is represented by some 2,000,000 clones; around 95% of them were singletons. The top ten constitute more than 0.1% of the sample. Sample: naive CD4+ T cells sorted from blood. The sample's cell subset or site label, in plain terms: CD45RA+ positively selected. The receptors here all came from a man aged 18 to 35 in good health.

Remarks on this clone: Other DNA sequences within the sample encode an identical CDR3. The chain's CDR3 is CAWSAQGTEAFF. The CDR3 DNA is TGTGCCTGGAGTGCTCAGGGGACTGAAGCTTTCTTT. The chain links TRBV30 to TRBJ1-1, with a possible D match to TRBD1 (6 bases). V lost 1 base and J 5 bases, leaving 8 bases between the germline ends. Per germline, CDR1 GTSNPN and CDR2 SVGIG (reference sequence). This CDR3 is 12 amino acids long.

The chain is built from TRBV18 and TRBJ2-5; 10 bases are a match to TRBD2. The CDR3 has 15 residues. V lost 4 bases and J lost 5; bases outside the gene matches: 7. The germline gives CDR1 KGHSH, CDR2 LQKENI. The CDR3 nucleotides are TGTGCCAGCTCACTTCTAGCGGGAGTGGAGGAGACCCAGTACTTC. It translates to CASSLLAGVEETQYF.

The chain uses TRBV11-2 and TRBJ2-2; no reliable D call. V was cut by 1 base and J by 7 bases, with 13 bases left in between. This CDR3 comprises 15 residues. Germline V gene lookup returns CDR1 SGHAT and CDR2 FQNNGV. Here the CDR3 DNA reads TGTGCCAGCAGCTTAGTTGGCCCCTTTAGCGGGGAGCTGTTTTTT. Protein sequence: CASSLVGPFSGELFF.

The CDR3 here is CASSLDGLNQPQHF. As DNA, the CDR3 is TGTGCCAGCAGCTTGGACGGACTCAATCAGCCCCAGCATTTT. The V gene is TRBV5-4, the J gene TRBJ1-5; D is uncertain. Germline V lookup: CDR1 SGHNT, CDR2 YYREEE (reference sequence). Trimming pared 0 bases from V and 3 bases from J, leaving 7 bases between. The CDR3 runs 14 residues.

The rearrangement links TRBV14 to TRBJ2-3, with 9 bases fitting TRBD2. Trimming removed 10 bases from V and 3 bases from J; junction bases left unmatched: 29. Germline lookup yields CDR1 SGHDN and CDR2 FVKESK. CDR3 size: 21 residues. CDR3 nucleotide sequence: TGTGCCACCACAGCCAATATAAGTTCGGCTAGCGGGGAGGGATTGACAGATACGCAGTATTTT. This encodes CATTANISSASGEGLTDTQYF.

In this sample, this clone turned up once. J is TRBJ2-5 and V is TRBV11-2; TRBD2 is a possible D gene (6 bases). CDR3 length: 16 residues. V lost 5 bases to trimming and J lost 1 base, with 17 bases between them. Germline V lookup: CDR1 SGHAT, CDR2 FQNNGV. The CDR3 spells CASSPELARVQETQYF. The CDR3 nucleotides read TGTGCCAGCAGCCCTGAACTAGCCCGAGTCCAAGAGACCCAGTACTTC.

The table lists this clone with a count of one. The rearrangement uses TRBV5-4 and TRBJ1-2; D is possibly TRBD1 (6 bases). This CDR3 region has 16 residues. The germline CDR1 and CDR2 sequences are SGHNT and YYREEE (reference sequence). Trimming removed 4 bases at V and 1 base at J, with 17 bases between. CDR3 loop: CASSPNNRENNYGYTF. DNA for the CDR3: TGTGCCAGCAGCCCGAACAACAGGGAAAATAACTATGGCTACACCTTC. Supplemented by reference TRBV5-4 and TRBJ1-2, the full variable domain reads ETGVTQSPTHLIKTRGQQVTLRCSSQSGHNTVSWYQQALGQGPQFIFQYYREEENGRGNFPPRFSGLQFPNYSSELNVNALELDDSALYLCASSPNNRENNYGYTFGSGTRLTVV.

CDR3 protein: CASSLWGSLSNQPQHF. CDR3 sequence (DNA): TGTGCCAGCAGCTTATGGGGATCACTTAGCAATCAGCCCCAGCATTTT. The chain combines TRBV7-8 with TRBJ1-5; unclear D gene. The CDR3 covers 16 residues. V was shortened by 2 bases and J by 0 bases, with 11 bases between the two germline ends. Germline V gene data show CDR1 as SGHVS and CDR2 as FQNEAQ.

The CDR3 region is CASSEQGYTEAFF. The CDR3 DNA reads TGTGCCAGCAGTGAGCAGGGATACACTGAAGCTTTCTTT. V is TRBV2 and J is TRBJ1-1, with D possibly matching TRBD1 (5 bases). Trimming stripped 3 bases from V and 3 bases from J, with 8 bases between. The CDR3 is 13 amino acids. From germline, CDR1 is SNHLY and CDR2 FYNNEI.

This chain uses TRBV6-1 with TRBJ2-5; possibly TRBD2 for D (6 bases). V was pared by 9 bases and J by 4 bases, with 18 bases between. The CDR3 loop spans 14 amino acids. Germline lookup yields CDR1 MNHNS and CDR2 SASEGT. The CDR3 reads CASYLRGTGETQYF. In DNA, the CDR3 is TGTGCCAGTTACCTCCGGGGGACGGGAGAGACCCAGTACTTC.

The chain employs TRBV5-1 and TRBJ2-2, with TRBD2 matching over 9 bases. V was clipped by 8 bases and J by 2 bases; unmatched bases: 7. This CDR3 has 15 residues. Germline V gene data show CDR1 as SGHRS and CDR2 as YFSETQ. This CDR3 is CASSRTSDNTGELFF. The CDR3 DNA reads as TGCGCCAGTTCACGGACTAGCGATAACACCGGGGAGCTGTTTTTT.

This chain connects TRBV6-1 to TRBJ2-7; D is ambiguous. Germline V lookup: CDR1 MNHNS, CDR2 SASEGT. This CDR3 is 12 amino acids long. Between the trimmed V and J ends, which lost 3 bases and 4 bases, there was a span of 7 bases. CDR3 in amino acids: CASSDGVYEQYF. CDR3 coding DNA: TGTGCCAGCAGTGACGGTGTATACGAGCAGTACTTC.

The rearrangement joins TRBV29-1 to TRBJ1-2; possibly TRBD1 for D (5 bases). Germline CDR1 is SQVTM and CDR2 is ANQGSEA. The CDR3 is made up of 12 amino acids. Deletions cut 4 bases from V and 6 bases from J, with 12 bases between. CDR3 loop: CSVVPGRDGYTF. CDR3 in DNA: TGCAGCGTTGTCCCGGGGCGGGATGGCTACACCTTC.

The rearrangement links TRBV5-1 to TRBJ2-3, with D tentatively TRBD1 (5 bases). The germline V gene encodes CDR1 SGHRS and CDR2 YFSETQ. This CDR3 has 17 residues. V was clipped by 0 bases and J by 2 bases, with 16 bases between them. The CDR3 sequence: CASSLAKTVPITDTQYF. The CDR3 DNA reads TGCGCCAGCAGCTTGGCTAAGACAGTACCCATCACAGATACGCAGTATTTT.

The chain recombines TRBV2 with TRBJ2-7, with TRBD2 identical over 11 bases. Per germline, CDR1 SNHLY and CDR2 FYNNEI. CDR3 length: 15 amino acids. V gave up 6 bases and J gave up 3 bases; unmatched junction bases: 7. The CDR3 spells CASRGGTSGFYEQYF. The CDR3 coding sequence is TGTGCCAGCAGAGGCGGGACTAGCGGTTTCTACGAGCAGTACTTC.

The J gene is TRBJ2-5, the V gene TRBV28; 8 nucleotides match TRBD2. The trim removed 4 bases at V and 5 bases at J, leaving 6 bases unmatched. Germline lookup yields CDR1 MDHEN and CDR2 SYDVKM. CDR3 size: 14 residues. The CDR3: CASSWGGGTETQYF. For the CDR3, the DNA is TGTGCCAGCAGTTGGGGCGGGGGGACGGAGACCCAGTACTTC.

This rearrangement joins TRBV2 to TRBJ2-1; a possible D gene is TRBD2 (5 bases). V gave up 1 base and J gave up 4 bases, with 17 bases separating them. Germline V gives CDR1 SNHLY, CDR2 FYNNEI. This CDR3 has 17 residues. The CDR3: CASSEDSGTLGYNEQFF. The CDR3 bases are TGTGCCAGCAGTGAAGACAGCGGTACATTAGGGTACAATGAGCAGTTCTTC.

The chain combines TRBV11-3 with TRBJ2-5; D not resolved. The CDR3 length is 15 residues. V was cut by 1 base and J by 2 bases, with 11 bases left in between. Germline V gene data show CDR1 as SGHNT and CDR2 as YENEEA. The CDR3 DNA follows: TGTGCCAGCAGCTTAGGAGTACGACTTCAAGAGACCCAGTACTTC. Its translation: CASSLGVRLQETQYF.

The genes are TRBV5-6 and TRBJ2-5; 8 bases align to TRBD2. The CDR3 contains 18 residues. Trimming at V came to 3 bases and at J to 0 bases, leaving 13 bases not matched to a gene. CDR1 and CDR2 (germline): SGHDT, YYEEEE. CDR3: CASSSLGLAGPYQETQYF. The CDR3 DNA sequence: TGTGCCAGCAGCTCCCTCGGGCTAGCGGGCCCGTACCAAGAGACCCAGTACTTC.

This chain connects TRBV2 to TRBJ2-3, with 9 nucleotides matching TRBD2. Germline V lookup: CDR1 SNHLY, CDR2 FYNNEI. J was trimmed by 1 base and V by 2 bases; bases with no gene match: 10. There are 18 residues in the CDR3. In nucleotides, the CDR3 is TGTGCCAGCAGTGAACGGGGACCGGGACTAGCTGGCACAGATACGCAGTATTTT. Translating gives CASSERGPGLAGTDTQYF.

The chain is built from TRBV10-3 and TRBJ2-7, with 9 nucleotides matching TRBD1. The CDR3 is 15 amino acids. The J segment lost 3 bases and the V segment lost 3 bases, leaving 6 bases of the junction unmatched. Germline V gene lookup returns CDR1 ENHRY and CDR2 SYGVKD. The CDR3 is CAISDWGTGSYEQYF. In DNA form, the CDR3 reads TGTGCCATCAGTGATTGGGGGACAGGGAGCTACGAGCAGTACTTC.

The genes are TRBV2 and TRBJ1-6, with a possible D match to TRBD1 (5 bases). The CDR3 is 9 residues long. Germline CDR1 SNHLY, CDR2 FYNNEI. Trimming removed 10 bases from V and 16 bases from J, with 11 bases in between. DNA of the CDR3: TGTGCCACCCAAGGGGTACTCCACTTT. This sequence encodes CATQGVLHF.

The chain links TRBV27 to TRBJ2-7, with a weak D call TRBD1 (5 bases). Germline CDR1 is MNHEY and CDR2 is SMNVEV (reference sequence). The CDR3 runs 11 residues. V lost 4 bases, J lost 7 bases, and 8 bases lay in between. As DNA, the CDR3 is TGTGCCAGCAGTTCGCAGGGTGAGCAGTACTTC. Translating it yields CASSSQGEQYF.

The chain is built from TRBV7-9 and TRBJ1-6; D uncertain. Germline lookup yields CDR1 SEHNR and CDR2 FQNEAQ (reference sequence). Trimming cost V 1 base and J 7 bases, with 11 bases left between them. The CDR3 spans 15 residues. The chain's CDR3 is CASSLGPVGNSPLHF. CDR3 bases: TGTGCCAGCAGCTTAGGCCCAGTCGGGAATTCACCCCTCCACTTT.

The V gene is TRBV11-2, the J gene TRBJ1-2; D is unresolved. The ends were cut back, 5 bases at V and 0 bases at J, with 10 bases in the middle. The CDR3 covers 14 residues. The germline V gene has CDR1 SGHAT and CDR2 FQNNGV. In nucleotides, the CDR3 is TGTGCCAGCAGCCCCCCGGGCCCTAACTATGGCTACACCTTC. Amino acid sequence: CASSPPGPNYGYTF.

This clone was recorded a few times. V and J are TRBV4-3 and TRBJ1-5, with D possibly matching TRBD1 (5 bases). This CDR3 region has 13 residues. Trimming shortened V by 0 bases and J by 7 bases, and 7 bases separated the two germline ends. Germline V gene lookup returns CDR1 LGHNA and CDR2 YSLEER. CDR3 sequence reads: CASSQDGAQPQHF. In DNA, the CDR3 is TGCGCCAGCAGCCAAGATGGGGCGCAGCCCCAGCATTTT.

Concerning this clone: This sample includes further DNA sequences coding for the same CDR3. The chain uses TRBV7-2 and TRBJ2-7, with D unclear. The CDR3 is 12 residues long. Germline CDR1 and CDR2: SGHTA and FQGNSA. Trimming left V 2 bases short and J 1 base short, with 3 bases between. CDR3 DNA sequence: TGTGCCAGCAGCTTAAGATCCTACGAGCAGTACTTC. Translating it yields CASSLRSYEQYF.

The CDR3 nucleotides are TGTGCCAGCAGCCGGGGGGCAGCCGGCTACGAGCAGTACTTC. Amino acids: CASSRGAAGYEQYF. The chain links TRBV7-9 to TRBJ2-7; tentative D call: TRBD2 (7 bases). The V gene lost 5 bases and the J gene lost 3 bases, with 14 bases spanning the gap. The V gene's germline CDR1 is SEHNR and CDR2 FQNEAQ (reference sequence). This CDR3 contains 14 residues.